These 24 T cell receptor beta chains originate from one sample sequenced in a study of blood T cell repertoires in COVID-19. The assay was immunoSEQ multiplex PCR, and TCRdb's table has in-frame clones only and misses some. The table lists about 260,000 clones, less than 90% of them singletons. Sequencing was carried out using peripheral blood. These receptors all stem from a man aged 25-40 years with active or convalescent COVID-19.

About this clone: One end of the junction fails to match germline, which may point to a read error. The gene calls are TRBV6-1 and TRBJ1-1, with D maybe TRBD1 (5 bases). The CDR3 spans 13 residues. The germline gives CDR1 MNHNS, CDR2 SASEGT. DNA for the CDR3: TGTGCCAGCAGTGAACGTTCCCGCGGGGGGGGAATCTTT. Encoded protein: CASSERSRGGGIF.

This clone was picked up many times. The V gene is TRBV2, the J gene TRBJ2-7, with D uncertain. V was clipped by 6 bases and J by 4 bases, with 4 bases between them. The germline V gene has CDR1 SNHLY and CDR2 FYNNEI. There are 10 residues in the CDR3. For the CDR3, the DNA is TGTGCCAGCAGGCTATACGAGCAGTACTTC. This codes for CASRLYEQYF.

Points on this clone: The same CDR3 also results from other DNA sequences found in this sample. The chain is built from TRBV5-1 and TRBJ1-5; TRBD1 matches 7 bases. Losses at the gene ends were 4 bases for V and 6 bases for J; bases not matched to a gene: 7. The germline CDR1 and CDR2 sequences are SGHRS and YFSETQ. The CDR3 is 14 residues long. The CDR3 coding sequence is TGCGCCAGCAGCCCCGGACAGGCCGGTCAGCCCCAGCATTTT. This sequence encodes CASSPGQAGQPQHF. Looking up the rest from reference TRBV5-1 and TRBJ1-5 gives the full variable domain: KAGVTQTPRYLIKTRGQQVTLSCSPISGHRSVSWYQQTPGQGLQFLFEYFSETQRNKGNFPGRFSGRQFSNSRSEMNVSTLELGDSALYLCASSPGQAGQPQHFGDGTRLSIL.

The chain uses TRBV2 and TRBJ1-6; the D is unclear. Germline CDR1 SNHLY, CDR2 FYNNEI. This CDR3 contains 13 residues. V shed 6 bases and J shed 7 bases, with 10 bases lying between them. The CDR3 spells CASREGWNSPLHF. The DNA for the CDR3 is TGTGCCAGCAGGGAGGGTTGGAATTCACCCCTCCACTTT.

V and J are TRBV5-4 and TRBJ2-7; the D is unclear. The length of the CDR3 is 13 residues. Germline CDR1 reads SGHNT; CDR2 reads YYREEE (reference sequence). V was cut by 6 bases and J by 9 bases, with 19 bases left in between. CDR3 nucleotide sequence: TGTGCCAGCAAAAGCTTTCAGGATTCTGGGCAGTACTTC. Translated: CASKSFQDSGQYF.

V usage is TRBV6-5 and J usage is TRBJ1-6; D may be TRBD1 (5 bases). The length of the CDR3 is 13 residues. CDR1 is MNHEY and CDR2 is SVGAGI in the germline V gene. Deletions cut 8 bases from V and 11 bases from J, with 16 bases between. In DNA form, the CDR3 reads TGTGCCAGCCAAAAAGATGGGGCAACACCCCTCCACTTT. It specifies CASQKDGATPLHF.

This clone has only a few counts. This sequence joins TRBV2 and TRBJ2-2, with D tentatively TRBD2 (5 bases). Germline V gives CDR1 SNHLY, CDR2 FYNNEI. The CDR3 contains 16 residues. V lost 4 bases and J 2 bases, leaving 14 bases between the germline ends. CDR3: CASSAVRVKNTGELFF. The CDR3 DNA reads as TGTGCCAGCAGTGCTGTGCGGGTGAAAAACACCGGGGAGCTGTTTTTT. Complete variable domain (other parts from reference TRBV2 and TRBJ2-2): EPEVTQTPSHQVTQMGQEVILRCVPISNHLYFYWYRQILGQKVEFLVSFYNNEISEKSEIFDDQFSVERPDGSNFTLKIRSTKLEDSAMYFCASSAVRVKNTGELFFGEGSRLTVL.

This chain connects TRBV12-3 or TRBV12-4 to TRBJ2-3; D unclear. This CDR3 region has 13 residues. Deletions cut 4 bases from V and 6 bases from J, with 11 bases between. CDR3 in amino acids: CASSSASLDTQYF. The CDR3 DNA reads TGTGCCAGCAGTTCCGCGTCTCTGGATACGCAGTATTTT.

The chain carries TRBV19 and TRBJ1-2, with 7 bases matching TRBD1. This CDR3 comprises 11 residues. The trim removed 11 bases at V and 6 bases at J, leaving 6 bases unmatched. Germline CDR1 reads LNHDA; CDR2 reads SQIVND (reference sequence). The CDR3 protein is CASSRGDGYTF. The CDR3 nucleotides are TGTGCCTCCTCCAGGGGGGATGGCTACACCTTC.

The chain recombines TRBV9 with TRBJ1-3; 7 nucleotides match TRBD1. The junction had 9 bases not matched to a gene; V was cut back by 4 bases and J by 8 bases. Germline V gene data show CDR1 as SGDLS and CDR2 as YYNGEE. The CDR3 sequence is 14 residues long. The CDR3 protein is CASSPRQGVDTIYF. The CDR3 nucleotides read TGTGCCAGCAGCCCGAGACAGGGTGTGGACACCATATATTTT.

The chain recombines TRBV30 with TRBJ1-2, with a weak D call TRBD1 (6 bases). V was trimmed by 4 bases and J by 4 bases, leaving 10 bases between them. Germline CDR1 is GTSNPN and CDR2 is SVGIG (reference sequence). This CDR3 is 12 amino acids long. CDR3 in amino acids: CAWTLGGYGYTF. As DNA, the CDR3 is TGTGCCTGGACGTTAGGGGGCTATGGCTACACCTTC.

This chain joins TRBV6-1 and TRBJ1-1; the D gene is possibly TRBD1 (6 bases). CDR1 is MNHNS, CDR2 SASEGT, per germline. The CDR3 is 17 residues long. The V end lost 2 bases, the J end lost 5 bases, and 21 bases lay between the germline ends. The CDR3: CASSEWTSQGRRTEAFF. CDR3 DNA: TGTGCCAGCAGTGAATGGACTTCCCAGGGGAGAAGGACTGAAGCTTTCTTT.

This chain joins TRBV6-5 and TRBJ2-1, with 11 bases that match TRBD2. Germline V CDR1 and CDR2: MNHEY, SVGAGI. With V trimmed by 6 bases and J by 6 bases, 7 bases remained unmatched. The CDR3 loop spans 15 amino acids. The CDR3 region has the DNA TGTGCCAGCAGCAATAGCGGGGGGGCGGGCAATGAGCAGTTCTTC. Its translation is CASSNSGGAGNEQFF.

The chain employs TRBV18 and TRBJ2-4; 8 bases line up with TRBD1. Germline V gene sequence: CDR1 KGHSH, CDR2 LQKENI. The CDR3 is 19 residues long. After removal of 6 bases from V and 0 bases from J, the junction contained 16 bases not matched to a gene. This chain's CDR3 is CASSLGAGTGGLAKNIQYF. The CDR3 coding sequence is TGTGCCAGCTCGCTCGGAGCCGGGACAGGTGGTCTAGCCAAAAACATTCAGTACTTC.

This chain links TRBV19 with TRBJ2-5, with 7 bases fitting TRBD2. The CDR3 contains 16 residues. The V gene's germline CDR1 is LNHDA and CDR2 SQIVND (reference sequence). The J segment lost 3 bases and the V segment lost 0 bases, leaving 7 bases of the junction unmatched. Here the CDR3 reads CASSIDLTSEKETQYF. As DNA, the CDR3 is TGTGCCAGTAGTATAGATCTTACTAGCGAGAAAGAGACCCAGTACTTC. The full variable domain, rest sourced from reference TRBV19 and TRBJ2-5, is DGGITQSPKYLFRKEGQNVTLSCEQNLNHDAMYWYRQDPGQGLRLIYYSQIVNDFQKGDIAEGYSVSREKKESFPLTVTSAQKNPTAFYLCASSIDLTSEKETQYFGPGTRLLVL.

This chain links TRBV18 with TRBJ1-4; 7 positions agree with TRBD1. This CDR3 region has 14 residues. With V trimmed by 3 bases and J by 5 bases, 3 bases remained unmatched. The germline gives CDR1 KGHSH, CDR2 LQKENI. CDR3 region: CASSPGQRNEKLFF. CDR3 coding DNA: TGTGCCAGCTCACCGGGACAGAGGAATGAAAAACTGTTTTTT.

The rearrangement links TRBV6-5 to TRBJ1-2; maybe TRBD1 (6 bases). The germline CDR1 and CDR2 sequences are MNHEY and SVGAGI. The CDR3 is made up of 15 amino acids. The germline V and J ends were trimmed by 6 bases and 4 bases, with 18 bases remaining between them. In nucleotides, the CDR3 is TGTGCCAGCAGATACGCGTTGGAGGACAGCTATGGCTACACCTTC. It yields the protein CASRYALEDSYGYTF.

The gene calls are TRBV19 and TRBJ1-5, with D perhaps matching TRBD1 (6 bases). Per germline, CDR1 LNHDA and CDR2 SQIVND (reference sequence). The CDR3 totals 17 residues. Trimming shortened V by 4 bases and J by 4 bases, and 20 bases separated the two germline ends. The CDR3 region has the DNA TGTGCCAGTAGTAAATTCGGTACGGGGGGGCGTAATCAGCCCCAGCATTTT. It translates to CASSKFGTGGRNQPQHF.

The V call is TRBV7-2, the J call TRBJ2-7; D is perhaps TRBD1 (5 bases). V was pared by 2 bases and J by 6 bases, with 8 bases between. Germline V lookup: CDR1 SGHTA, CDR2 FQGNSA. The CDR3 spans 12 residues. CDR3: CASSLPGFEQYF. CDR3 DNA sequence: TGTGCCAGCAGCTTACCAGGGTTCGAGCAGTACTTC.

This clone was recorded once. J is TRBJ1-5 and V is TRBV7-2, with unresolved D. Trimming left V 1 base short and J 4 bases short, with 11 bases between. The CDR3 runs 15 residues. Germline V gives CDR1 SGHTA, CDR2 FQGNSA. DNA of the CDR3: TGTGCCAGCAGCTTAGAGGCAGCGCAAAATCAGCCCCAGCATTTT. Amino acids: CASSLEAAQNQPQHF.

The rearrangement joins TRBV19 to TRBJ1-1; no definite D call. This CDR3 is 13 amino acids long. Trimming pared 3 bases from V and 0 bases from J, leaving 5 bases between. The germline gives CDR1 LNHDA, CDR2 SQIVND (reference sequence). CDR3 amino acids: CASSMRVNTEAFF. CDR3 in DNA: TGTGCCAGTAGTATGAGGGTGAACACTGAAGCTTTCTTT.

To note about this clone: This same CDR3 is encoded by further DNA sequences in the sample. The J gene is TRBJ1-6, the V gene TRBV10-3, with D maybe TRBD1 (6 bases). This CDR3 region has 14 residues. Germline CDR1 is ENHRY and CDR2 is SYGVKD. The germline V and J ends were trimmed by 3 bases and 8 bases, with 11 bases remaining between them. In DNA form, the CDR3 reads TGTGCCATCAGTGACAGGGGTAAGGATTCACCCCTCCACTTT. The encoded protein is CAISDRGKDSPLHF.

The J gene is TRBJ1-3, the V gene TRBV6-5; TRBD1 is a possible D gene (6 bases). In germline, CDR1 is MNHEY, CDR2 SVGAGI. Trimming cost V 4 bases and J 5 bases, with 9 bases left between them. This CDR3 contains 13 residues. The CDR3: CASSSQGRNTIYF. The CDR3 nucleotides read TGTGCCAGCAGTTCACAGGGCCGAAACACCATATATTTT.

The chain employs TRBV15 and TRBJ2-3; 9 bases are a match to TRBD2. The V gene's germline CDR1 is LNHNV and CDR2 YYDKDF (reference sequence). J gave up 1 base and V 5 bases, and 7 bases lay outside the gene matches. CDR3 size: 16 residues. CDR3 protein: CATSSNLAGGTDTQYF. The DNA for the CDR3 is TGTGCCACCAGCTCGAACTTAGCGGGGGGCACAGATACGCAGTATTTT.